Listed below are T cell receptor beta chains from one sample, sequenced in a study of cytotoxic CD8 clonotypes in ibrutinib-treated CLL. Using immunoSEQ multiplex PCR, the repertoire was profiled, and TCRdb retains in-frame clones only, with some absent. The data show hundreds of thousands of clones, around three quarters seen once. The sample consisted of PBMCs, taken after 24 months of ibrutinib treatment. These receptors came from a human donor with chronic lymphocytic leukemia. The CDR3 runs from the conserved cysteine through the conserved F or W. A D gene is named only where the DNA matches it firmly. The size of a clone is reported for some rows only, either as once, few or many, or as a class for expanded clones.

abundance | d_gene | j_gene | v_gene | CDR3nt | CDR3aa
. | . | TRBJ2-1 | TRBV7-6 | TGTGCCAGCAGCTTAGTTAGAAGGGGACAAGTCCGGGATGAGCAGTTCTTC | CASSLVRRGQVRDEQFF
. | . | TRBJ2-7 | TRBV28 | TGTGCCAGCAGTTTCGGCGGACCCTCCTACGAGCAGTACTTC | CASSFGGPSYEQYF
. | TRBD2 | TRBJ2-3 | TRBV4-3 | TGCGCCAGCAGCCAAGATTTAGCGGGAGGGCCTTCAGATACGCAGTATTTT | CASSQDLAGGPSDTQYF
. | . | TRBJ2-7 | TRBV27 | TGTGCCAGCAGTAAACCCGTCCTTGGGGCCCCCTACGAGCAGTACTTC | CASSKPVLGAPYEQYF
. | . | TRBJ2-2 | TRBV5-1 | TGCGCCAGCAGCCCGGGACTTACTATCACCGGGGAGCTGTTTTTT | CASSPGLTITGELFF
. | TRBD1 | TRBJ2-3 | TRBV10-3 | TGTGCCATCCAAGGACAGGGGGTCACAGATACGCAGTATTTT | CAIQGQGVTDTQYF
. | . | TRBJ2-2 | TRBV6-5 | TGTGCCAGCACGGAGGACAGGGAGGGCACCGGGGAGCTGTTTTTT | CASTEDREGTGELFF
. | . | TRBJ1-6 | TRBV7-3 | TGTGCCAGCAGCCGATCGGACGGATATAATTCACCCCTCCACTTT | CASSRSDGYNSPLHF
. | . | TRBJ2-1 | TRBV2 | TGTGCCAGCAGTGAATTTCCAGGGTGGGGTGAGCAGTTCTTC | CASSEFPGWGEQFF
. | TRBD1 | TRBJ2-1 | TRBV28 | TGTGCCAGCAGCGCGACAGGGGGCGGTGAGCAGTTCTTC | CASSATGGGEQFF
few | TRBD1 | TRBJ2-5 | TRBV30 | TGTGCCTGGGGGGGACAGTCGGAGACCCAGTACTTC | CAWGGQSETQYF
. | . | TRBJ2-1 | TRBV28 | TGTGCCAGCAGTTTACTAGCCTACAATGAGCAGTTCTTC | CASSLLAYNEQFF
. | . | TRBJ2-1 | TRBV7-9 | TGTGCCAGCAGCAACCGCGGGCATGAGTACAATGAGCAGTTCTTC | CASSNRGHEYNEQFF
once | . | TRBJ2-7 | TRBV28 | TGTGCCAGCGACACAAGGGAAAACTACGAGCAGTACTTC | CASDTRENYEQYF
. | . | TRBJ2-1 | TRBV27 | TGTGCCAGCAGCGACAAGGTTTACAATGAGCAGTTCTTC | CASSDKVYNEQFF
. | . | TRBJ2-3 | TRBV28 | TGTGCCATTTCGTGGGGGGCTAGCACAGATACGCAGTATTTT | CAISWGASTDTQYF
once | TRBD2 | TRBJ2-5 | TRBV5-4 | TGTGCCAGCAGCTTGGCCATAGCGGGAGGGCAAGAGACCCAGTACTTC | CASSLAIAGGQETQYF
. | . | TRBJ2-5 | TRBV18 | TGTGCCAGCTCCCGAAGGACAGATCAAGAGACCCAGTACTTC | CASSRRTDQETQYF
once | . | TRBJ2-2 | TRBV18 | TGTGCCAGCTCCAGGGAGAGCAGGGAGGACACCGGGGAGCTGTTTTTT | CASSRESREDTGELFF
. | . | TRBJ1-5 | TRBV7-9 | TGTGCCAGCAGCCCTGTATATAGCAATCAGCCCCAGCATTTT | CASSPVYSNQPQHF
. | . | TRBJ2-3 | TRBV30 | TGTGCCTGGAGCGAACAACAGGGCCTTAGCACAGATACGCAGTATTTT | CAWSEQQGLSTDTQYF
. | . | TRBJ1-5 | TRBV2 | TGTGCCAGCAGTGAAGACTATCAGCCCCAGCATTTT | CASSEDYQPQHF
. | TRBD2 | TRBJ2-1 | TRBV7-7 | TGTGCTAGCAGCCAAGGACTAGCGGGAGGGATCTATGAGCAGTTCTTC | CASSQGLAGGIYEQFF
. | . | TRBJ1-2 | TRBV11-2 | TGTGCCAGCAGCCCCAGTACAGCCAGTGGCTACACCTTC | CASSPSTASGYTF
. | . | TRBJ1-5 | TRBV4-1 | TGCGCCAGCAGCCCCCTTGGGGAGAGCAGCAATCAGCCCCAGCATTTT | CASSPLGESSNQPQHF
. | . | TRBJ2-7 | TRBV28 | TGTGCCAGCAGCCTCTACGGGGGCTCCTACGAGCAGTACTTC | CASSLYGGSYEQYF
. | . | TRBJ2-2 | TRBV5-1 | TGCGCCACCCAGTTGGTGGGGTACACCGGGGAGCTGTTTTTT | CATQLVGYTGELFF
few | TRBD1 | TRBJ2-7 | TRBV7-6 | TGTGCCAGCAGCTCGGGACAGGGCCCCCTAACCTACGAGCAGTACTTC | CASSSGQGPLTYEQYF
. | TRBD2 | TRBJ2-7 | TRBV27 | TGTGCCAGCAGAACCACCGGACTAGCGGGATTAGAGCAGTACTTC | CASRTTGLAGLEQYF
. | TRBD2 | TRBJ2-3 | TRBV5-1 | TGCGCCAGCAGCTGGACTAGCCCCACAGATACGCAGTATTTT | CASSWTSPTDTQYF
. | . | TRBJ2-7 | TRBV28 | TGTGCCAGCAGCCCCGCCAGCCTGATGGACGAGCAGTACTTC | CASSPASLMDEQYF
few | . | TRBJ1-2 | TRBV28 | TGTGCCAGCAGTTTGGGATACAAGGGCTATGGCTACACCTTC | CASSLGYKGYGYTF
. | . | TRBJ2-2 | TRBV9 | TGTGCCAGCAGCGTAGCCGGTAGTTCGAACACCGGGGAGCTGTTTTTT | CASSVAGSSNTGELFF
. | TRBD2 | TRBJ2-1 | TRBV11-3 | TGTGCCAGCAGCGCCGGGACTAGCTCCTACAATGAGCAGTTCTTC | CASSAGTSSYNEQFF
. | . | TRBJ2-7 | TRBV6-6 | TGTGCCAGCAGCCCTCTCTACGAGCAGTACTTC | CASSPLYEQYF
. | . | TRBJ1-2 | TRBV7-2 | TGTGCCAGCAGCTTAGGGCCCGCTAACTATGGCTACACCTTC | CASSLGPANYGYTF
. | . | TRBJ2-1 | TRBV5-6 | TGTGCCAGCACCCGCCGGATAAATGAGCAGTTCTTC | CASTRRINEQFF
. | . | TRBJ2-1 | TRBV2 | TGTGCCAGCTACGAGGGCAATGAGCAGTTCTTC | CASYEGNEQFF
. | . | TRBJ1-2 | TRBV20-1 | TGCAGTGCTAGAAAAGGTGATGGCTACACCTTC | CSARKGDGYTF
. | . | TRBJ2-2 | TRBV2 | TGTGCCAGCAGTAATGAAGGCACCGGGGAGCTGTTTTTT | CASSNEGTGELFF
few | . | TRBJ1-5 | TRBV27 | TGTGCCAGCAGTTTTCGGAGCAATCAGCCCCAGCATTTT | CASSFRSNQPQHF
once | . | TRBJ1-5 | TRBV18 | TGTGCCAGCTCACCATGGAGGGTGGTGAGCAATCAGCCCCAGCATTTT | CASSPWRVVSNQPQHF
. | . | TRBJ1-1 | TRBV21-1 | TGTGCCAGCAGCCCTCCGGGACGGTTGAACACTGAAGCTTTCTTT | CASSPPGRLNTEAFF
. | . | TRBJ2-5 | TRBV18 | TGTGCCAGCTCACTGATACCGGTAGGGCAGACCCAGTACTTC | CASSLIPVGQTQYF
. | TRBD1 | TRBJ2-6 | TRBV28 | TGTGCCAGCAGCAGTCCCGGGACAGGGTCTGGGGCCAACGTCCTGACTTTC | CASSSPGTGSGANVLTF
. | . | TRBJ1-2 | TRBV14 | TGTGCCAGCAGCCAAGTAGGACGGGAGGGGGATGGCTACACCTTC | CASSQVGREGDGYTF
. | . | TRBJ1-3 | TRBV7-8 | TGTGCCAGCGGATTGGGGTCAGGGGACATCTCTGGAAACACCATATATTTT | CASGLGSGDISGNTIYF
few | . | TRBJ2-1 | TRBV18 | TGTGCCAGCTCACCCAGGGGGCTAGCGGATGAGCAGTTCTTC | CASSPRGLADEQFF
. | . | TRBJ2-2 | TRBV7-8 | TGTGCCAGCAGCTTATCAGGACTGGATGGCGGGGAGCTGTTTTTT | CASSLSGLDGGELFF
once | . | TRBJ2-1 | TRBV5-1 | TGCGCCAGCAGCTCGGAGGGGGGGCGCAACAATGAGCAGTTCTTC | CASSSEGGRNNEQFF
few | TRBD2 | TRBJ2-7 | TRBV18 | TGTGCCAGCTCACCACTTAGGCGGGAGCCCGCCGAGCAGTACTTC | CASSPLRREPAEQYF
. | TRBD2 | TRBJ2-5 | TRBV16 | TGTGCCAGCAGCCAATATAGACTAGCGGGAGAGACCCAGTACTTC | CASSQYRLAGETQYF
few | . | TRBJ2-1 | TRBV6-5 | TGTGCCAGCAGACCAGGATCCTACAATGAGCAGTTCTTC | CASRPGSYNEQFF
. | TRBD1 | TRBJ1-1 | TRBV18 | TGTGCCAGCTCACGCCTTGGGACAGTGGACACTGAAGCTTTCTTT | CASSRLGTVDTEAFF
. | . | TRBJ1-2 | TRBV6-5 | TGTGCCAGCAGTTTAGACATAAACTATGGCTACACCTTC | CASSLDINYGYTF
. | . | TRBJ1-1 | TRBV4-1 | TGCGCCAGCAGCCAAGAAGCTTGGAACACTGAAGCTTTCTTT | CASSQEAWNTEAFF
. | . | TRBJ2-7 | TRBV2 | TGTGCCAGCAGTGAGGTCTACGAGCAGTACTTC | CASSEVYEQYF
. | TRBD2 | TRBJ2-2 | TRBV4-2 | TGTGCCAGCAGCCCCATAGCGGGGGGAGGCGGGGAGCTGTTTTTT | CASSPIAGGGGELFF
. | . | TRBJ1-1 | TRBV18 | TGTGCCAGCTCACCTCGGGAGACTGAAGCTTTCTTT | CASSPRETEAFF